One and the same sample provided the 32 T cell receptor beta chains below, sequenced in a study of T-cell memory formation after mild COVID-19. TCRdb analysed the 5' RACE reads with MiXCR anew, one entry per CDR3 protein. The table records 400,000 to 500,000 distinct CDR3 sequences, around 20% of them present only once. What was sequenced was PBMCs or a T cell subset sorted from them (not recorded which). All receptors derive from an adult woman who had mild COVID-19 (a few samples of this study predate the infection). Cell type and time point are not known.

This clonotype has only a few counts. The rearrangement links TRBV5-5 to TRBJ1-4; D not certain. The CDR3 spans 14 residues. V gave up 6 bases and J gave up 5 bases, with 14 bases separating them. Germline values: CDR1 SGHKS, CDR2 YYEKEE (reference sequence). The CDR3 reads CASTVEGSNEKLFF. The CDR3 bases are TGTGCCAGCACCGTGGAGGGCTCGAATGAAAAACTGTTTTTT.

V is TRBV20-1 and J is TRBJ1-4; D not certain. Trimming cost V 1 base and J 4 bases, with 16 bases left between them. Germline V gene lookup returns CDR1 DFQATT and CDR2 SNEGSKA (reference sequence). The CDR3 spans 16 residues. This chain's CDR3 is CSARASGAGFNEKLFF. The CDR3, as DNA: TGCAGTGCTAGAGCCTCGGGTGCGGGTTTTAATGAAAAACTGTTTTTT.

This clonotype was picked up many times. The chain is built from TRBV7-9 and TRBJ2-1, with TRBD2 matching 9 bases. Germline CDR1 reads SEHNR; CDR2 reads FQNEAQ (reference sequence). Trimming removed 6 bases from V and 4 bases from J; junction bases left unmatched: 4. CDR3 length: 14 residues. The CDR3 loop reads CASSLAGPYNEQFF. The CDR3 nucleotides read TGTGCCAGCAGTCTAGCGGGACCATACAATGAGCAGTTCTTC.

The chain is built from TRBV7-8 and TRBJ2-2; 10 nucleotides agree with TRBD1. Germline V lookup: CDR1 SGHVS, CDR2 FQNEAQ. The CDR3 length is 16 residues. V was clipped by 5 bases and J by 5 bases; unmatched bases: 8. CDR3 sequence: CASSLTGTGVTGELFF. DNA of the CDR3: TGTGCCAGCAGCCTCACCGGGACAGGGGTTACCGGGGAGCTGTTTTTT.

This chain links TRBV7-9 with TRBJ1-4; TRBD1 might be the D (5 bases). Germline-derived CDR1 and CDR2 are SEHNR and FQNEAQ (reference sequence). The V end was cut by 5 bases, the J end by 8 bases, with 9 bases between. The CDR3 contains 12 residues. The CDR3 loop is CASSRTPEKLFF. CDR3 DNA sequence: TGTGCCAGCAGCAGGACACCCGAAAAACTGTTTTTT.

This clonotype was observed a few times. The chain is built from TRBV12-3 or TRBV12-4 and TRBJ2-1, with 7 positions matching TRBD2. CDR3 length equals 17 residues. V dropped 0 bases and J dropped 6; count of bases not matched to a gene: 11. The CDR3 DNA reads TGTGCCAGCAGTTTAGCCTCCGGGACTATCATGGCCAATGAGCAGTTCTTC. Its protein is CASSLASGTIMANEQFF.

This chain uses TRBV28 with TRBJ2-3; D is possibly TRBD2 (7 bases). Germline V gene data show CDR1 as MDHEN and CDR2 as SYDVKM. There are 15 residues in the CDR3. V lost 5 bases and J 4 bases, leaving 16 bases between the germline ends. CDR3 nucleotides: TGTGCCAGCAGTCCGCAGGGGAGGGCGGCAGATACGCAGTATTTT. It yields the protein CASSPQGRAADTQYF. Full variable domain (rest looked up from reference TRBV28 and TRBJ2-3): DVKVTQSSRYLVKRTGEKVFLECVQDMDHENMFWYRQDPGLGLRLIYFSYDVKMKEKGDIPEGYSVSREKKERFSLILESASTNQTSMYLCASSPQGRAADTQYFGPGTRLTVL.

This clonotype was seen a few times. The chain uses TRBV5-1 and TRBJ2-2; no clear D. The length of the CDR3 is 13 residues. V was clipped by 4 bases and J by 9 bases, with 13 bases between them. Germline CDR1 and CDR2: SGHRS and YFSETQ. DNA for the CDR3: TGCGCCAGCAGCACTTCGGGTTCCCGGGAGCTGTTTTTT. Amino acid sequence: CASSTSGSRELFF.

This sequence joins TRBV5-1 and TRBJ1-2; D ambiguous. Germline V gives CDR1 SGHRS, CDR2 YFSETQ. Between the trimmed V and J ends, which lost 3 bases and 3 bases, there was a span of 12 bases. This CDR3 is built from 14 residues. CDR3 DNA sequence: TGCGCCAGCAGCTCTTCGGGCGGCTACTATGGCTACACCTTC. Protein: CASSSSGGYYGYTF. The complete variable domain, with remaining parts taken from reference TRBV5-1 and TRBJ1-2, reads KAGVTQTPRYLIKTRGQQVTLSCSPISGHRSVSWYQQTPGQGLQFLFEYFSETQRNKGNFPGRFSGRQFSNSRSEMNVSTLELGDSALYLCASSSSGGYYGYTFGSGTRLTVV.

This chain joins TRBV6-2 or TRBV6-3 and TRBJ2-1, with 11 bases aligning to TRBD2. Unmatched junction bases numbered 26, after V lost 11 bases and J lost 8 bases. CDR1 and CDR2 (germline): MNHEY, SVGEGT. There are 19 residues in the CDR3. As DNA, the CDR3 is TGTGCCGGCTCAATGGGTCATCCCCGAACTAGCGGGAGCCTCCATGAGCAGTTCTTC. Residues: CAGSMGHPRTSGSLHEQFF.

The chain is built from TRBV5-1 and TRBJ2-3; TRBD2 might be the D (7 bases). V was pared by 1 base and J by 5 bases, with 14 bases between. From germline, CDR1 is SGHRS and CDR2 YFSETQ. The CDR3 sequence is 15 residues long. The CDR3 spells CASSLSGGGQDTQYF. As DNA, the CDR3 is TGCGCCAGCAGCTTGTCTGGGGGGGGGCAAGATACGCAGTATTTT.

This clonotype was seen only a few times. The chain combines TRBV7-9 with TRBJ2-1; the D is unclear. The germline CDR1 and CDR2 sequences are SEHNR and FQNEAQ (reference sequence). V lost 5 bases and J 9 bases, leaving 11 bases between the germline ends. The length of the CDR3 is 12 residues. The CDR3: CASSPRMGEQFF. DNA of the CDR3: TGTGCCAGCAGCCCGCGGATGGGTGAGCAGTTCTTC.

This clonotype showed up just a few times. The rearrangement links TRBV4-3 to TRBJ2-7; 7 nucleotides match TRBD2. The CDR3 has 20 amino acids. The V segment lost 0 bases and the J segment 3 bases; nucleotides outside the gene matches: 20. From germline, CDR1 is LGHNA and CDR2 YSLEER. DNA of the CDR3: TGCGCCAGCAGCCAAGATGGGGGACCATACTCTACCGGGACTAACTACGAGCAGTACTTC. Protein product: CASSQDGGPYSTGTNYEQYF.

V usage is TRBV21-1 and J usage is TRBJ2-7; the table's D call TRBD2 went unverified against the DNA. TRBV21-1 is labeled a pseudogene. CDR3 length equals 16 residues. The CDR3 DNA sequence: TGTGCCAGCAGCATATCGGGACTAGCGGGAGGTTACGAGCAGTACTTC. Protein: CASSISGLAGGYEQYF.

This chain connects TRBV11-2 to TRBJ2-1; D is possibly TRBD1 (6 bases). This CDR3 is 14 amino acids long. Germline V CDR1 and CDR2: SGHAT, FQNNGV. The ends were cut back, 5 bases at V and 12 bases at J, with 20 bases in the middle. Written as DNA, the CDR3 is TGTGCCAGCAGCCGACTAAGCCAGGGGAGATGGCAGTTCTTC. Its translation is CASSRLSQGRWQFF.

The chain uses TRBV10-3 and TRBJ2-1, with 11 bases fitting TRBD2. With V trimmed by 7 bases and J by 0 bases, 5 bases remained unmatched. Germline V gene data show CDR1 as ENHRY and CDR2 as SYGVKD. CDR3 length: 16 residues. CDR3 loop: CAINLAGGGSYNEQFF. CDR3 nucleotide sequence: TGTGCCATCAATCTAGCGGGAGGAGGCTCCTACAATGAGCAGTTCTTC.

This chain joins TRBV12-3 or TRBV12-4 and TRBJ2-1; tentative D call: TRBD1 (6 bases). Trimming stripped 10 bases from V and 1 base from J, with 20 bases between. CDR3 length: 16 amino acids. CDR3 bases: TGTGCCATCAAAAGAGGGGGTTCCCCTTCCTACAATGAGCAGTTCTTC. This gives the protein CAIKRGGSPSYNEQFF.

This clonotype was recorded a few times. The rearrangement joins TRBV27 to TRBJ1-1; the D is unclear. V lost 6 bases, J lost 11 bases, and 10 bases lay in between. Germline CDR1 MNHEY, CDR2 SMNVEV (reference sequence). The CDR3 contains 10 residues. The CDR3 region has the DNA TGTGCCAGCAGCCCGGGGAAGGCTTTCTTT. This gives the protein CASSPGKAFF.

This clonotype has a handful of counts. The chain is built from TRBV6-1 and TRBJ1-5; D ambiguous. Trimming took off 4 bases at V and 3 bases at J, with 7 bases between the two ends. Germline V gene lookup returns CDR1 MNHNS and CDR2 SASEGT. This CDR3 comprises 13 residues. The CDR3 spells CASSGQNNQPQHF. The CDR3 DNA sequence: TGTGCCAGCAGTGGACAAAACAATCAGCCCCAGCATTTT.

The chain couples TRBV20-1 to TRBJ2-5; D remains unclear. In germline, CDR1 is DFQATT, CDR2 SNEGSKA (reference sequence). The CDR3 is 12 amino acids. V lost 5 bases and J 5 bases, leaving 12 bases between the germline ends. The CDR3 spells CSAGFKWETQYF. The CDR3 DNA is TGCAGTGCTGGATTTAAGTGGGAGACCCAGTACTTC.

The V call is TRBV24-1, the J call TRBJ2-1; 9 bases are a match to TRBD1. The CDR3 extends over 17 amino acids. V was pared by 4 bases and J by 1 base, with 7 bases of the junction left unmatched. Germline values: CDR1 KGHDR, CDR2 SFDVKD. The CDR3 region has the DNA TGTGCCACCAGTGACTCACCGGGACAGGGTTCCTACAATGAGCAGTTCTTC. Translation: CATSDSPGQGSYNEQFF.

This clonotype was observed once. Germline and junction disagree at one end, which may indicate a read error. The chain combines TRBV24-1 with TRBJ1-2; 8 nucleotides agree with TRBD1. The CDR3 loop spans 15 amino acids. From germline, CDR1 is KGHDR and CDR2 SFDVKD. This CDR3 is CDTSAPGQGDYGYTF. In DNA form, the CDR3 reads TGTGACACCAGTGCCCCCGGACAGGGAGACTATGGCTACACCTTC.

V usage is TRBV9 and J usage is TRBJ1-2; unclear D gene. The CDR3 extends over 12 amino acids. The V gene's germline CDR1 is SGDLS and CDR2 YYNGEE. V was cut by 0 bases and J by 8 bases, with 8 bases left in between. CDR3 in DNA: TGTGCCAGCAGCGTAGCTGGGAGGGGCTACACCTTC. Its protein is CASSVAGRGYTF.

In its sample, this clonotype was seen once. The chain couples TRBV6-6 to TRBJ2-3; 7 bases match TRBD2. V gave up 6 bases and J gave up 2 bases; unmatched junction bases: 5. This CDR3 has 14 residues. CDR1 is MNHNY, CDR2 SVGAGI, per germline (reference sequence). The CDR3: CASRWRELTDTQYF. The CDR3 nucleotides are TGTGCCAGCAGGTGGCGGGAGCTCACAGATACGCAGTATTTT.

This clonotype was detected many times. The rearrangement joins TRBV6-5 to TRBJ1-2; 10 nucleotides line up with TRBD1. Germline V gene lookup returns CDR1 MNHEY and CDR2 SVGAGI. V lost 7 bases to trimming and J lost 8 bases; unmatched junction nucleotides: 7. CDR3 length equals 13 residues. As DNA, the CDR3 is TGTGCCAGCACAGCCGGGACAGGGGTGGGCTACACCTTC. This translates into CASTAGTGVGYTF.

This rearrangement joins TRBV20-1 to TRBJ2-7, with 12 bases that match TRBD2. CDR3 size: 14 residues. V shed 3 bases and J 4 bases; nucleotides not matched to a gene: 4. Germline assignment: CDR1 DFQATT and CDR2 SNEGSKA (reference sequence). The CDR3 here is CSARASGREYEQYF. CDR3 bases: TGCAGTGCTAGGGCTAGCGGGAGGGAATACGAGCAGTACTTC.

The V and J genes are TRBV6-6 and TRBJ1-1; D gene unclear. Trimming took off 2 bases at V and 1 base at J, with 11 bases between the two ends. The CDR3 loop spans 15 amino acids. CDR1 and CDR2 (germline): MNHNY, SVGAGI (reference sequence). CDR3 in amino acids: CASSYAQTQNTEAFF. CDR3 DNA: TGTGCCAGCAGTTACGCACAGACCCAGAACACTGAAGCTTTCTTT.

V gene TRBV29-1 combines with J gene TRBJ2-5; possibly TRBD2 for D (5 bases). This CDR3 region has 9 residues. The V end lost 7 bases, the J end lost 5 bases, and 5 bases lay between the germline ends. Germline V CDR1 and CDR2: SQVTM, ANQGSEA. As DNA, the CDR3 is TGCAGCGCGGGGGAGACCCAGTACTTC. Translating it yields CSAGETQYF.

In its sample, this clonotype was seen a few times. The chain uses TRBV9 and TRBJ1-2, with D unresolved. V lost 2 bases, J lost 0 bases, and 14 bases lay in between. Looked up from germline, CDR1 is SGDLS and CDR2 is YYNGEE. This CDR3 region has 16 residues. CDR3 sequence (DNA): TGTGCCAGCAGCGTCGCTTGGGAGAGCCCTAACTATGGCTACACCTTC. Translation gives CASSVAWESPNYGYTF.

This clonotype was detected a few times. The chain recombines TRBV29-1 with TRBJ2-3; TRBD1 matches at 7 bases. The germline CDR1 and CDR2 sequences are SQVTM and ANQGSEA. With V trimmed by 5 bases and J by 3 bases, 5 bases remained unmatched. CDR3 length equals 13 residues. CDR3: CSVTGTATDTQYF. DNA for the CDR3: TGCAGCGTTACCGGGACAGCAACAGATACGCAGTATTTT.

The chain recombines TRBV28 with TRBJ2-7; D is tentatively TRBD1 or TRBD2 (7 bases each). The germline gives CDR1 MDHEN, CDR2 SYDVKM. Trimming shortened V by 6 bases and J by 13 bases, and 25 bases separated the two germline ends. CDR3 length: 14 residues. Written as DNA, the CDR3 is TGTGCCAGCAGCACGCCCGCCCTCAGGGGGGGCTTATACTTC. It yields the protein CASSTPALRGGLYF.

This clonotype was seen only a few times. This CDR3 is CASSPSVGKLFF. The CDR3, as DNA: TGTGCCAGCAGCCCCTCGGTTGGAAAACTGTTTTTT. The gene calls are TRBV14 and TRBJ1-4; no firm D call. This CDR3 has 12 amino acids. Germline CDR1 SGHDN, CDR2 FVKESK. Trimming removed 4 bases from V and 10 bases from J, with 10 bases in between.